This TCR beta chain was sequenced for a study of CD8 T cells in Susac syndrome. This CDR3 is 17 amino acids long. V lost 3 bases to trimming and J lost 6 bases; unmatched junction nucleotides: 11. Random hexamers primed reverse transcription of about 0.45 to 1 ug RNA. TCRdb independently ran MiXCR on the immunoSEQ multiplex PCR reads; one entry per CDR3 protein. This sample carries 2,500 to 3,000 distinct CDR3 sequences, around 74% of them seen once, and the ten largest clones take approximately 19%. Staining was done for CD27 and CD45RA, and it defined the memory subsets for TEMRA sorting. This sequence joins TRBV12-3 or TRBV12-4 and TRBJ2-4; 10 positions agree with TRBD2. The receptor's source is a human donor with Susac syndrome. The sequenced material came from CD8+ TEMRA cells from PBMCs. Subset defined: FACS-sorted terminally differentiated effector memory CD8+ T cells re-expressing CD45RA (CD8+ TEMRA). CDR3 in amino acids: CASSFIAGGFHGNIQYF. Written as DNA, the CDR3 is TGTGCCAGCAGTTTTATAGCGGGAGGATTTCATGGAAACATTCAGTACTTC.